This is a list of T cell receptor beta chains from one sample in a study of T cell changes during pregnancy in multiple sclerosis. Measured with immunoSEQ multiplex PCR; TCRdb has only the in-frame clones, and not every one. This table holds about 51,000 clones, approximately 94% found once. Material: CD4+ T cells from peripheral blood mononuclear cells, obtained in the second trimester of pregnancy. All receptors come from a female donor with multiple sclerosis, enrolled in a pregnancy study. Each CDR3 is given with its conserved first and last residue. D genes are given only for firm matches. Clone size, where shown, is once, few, many, or a class for clones that have expanded.

abundance: NA
j_gene: TRBJ2-4
d_gene: NA
v_gene: TRBV10-1
CDR3aa: CASSDSRTGLKKEIDQYF
CDR3nt: TGCGCCAGCAGTGACTCGAGAACAGGGCTGAAAAAGGAAATAGATCAGTACTTC

abundance: NA
j_gene: TRBJ2-2
d_gene: NA
v_gene: TRBV7-3
CDR3aa: CASSPRGPTNTGELFF
CDR3nt: TGTGCCAGCAGCCCCCGCGGGCCCACGAACACCGGGGAGCTGTTTTTT

abundance: once
j_gene: TRBJ2-7
d_gene: TRBD2
v_gene: TRBV30
CDR3aa: CAWKGLAGGYEQYF
CDR3nt: TGTGCCTGGAAGGGACTAGCGGGGGGATACGAGCAGTACTTC

abundance: NA
j_gene: TRBJ2-6
d_gene: NA
v_gene: TRBV7-6
CDR3aa: CASFPGRGKNSGANVLTF
CDR3nt: TGTGCCAGCTTCCCCGGACGGGGGAAGAACTCTGGGGCCAACGTCCTGACTTTC

abundance: NA
j_gene: TRBJ1-1
d_gene: NA
v_gene: TRBV6-5
CDR3aa: CASGRVMNTEAFF
CDR3nt: TGTGCCAGCGGCCGGGTCATGAACACTGAAGCTTTCTTT

abundance: NA
j_gene: TRBJ1-6
d_gene: NA
v_gene: TRBV7-2
CDR3aa: CASSLVNSPLHF
CDR3nt: TGTGCCAGCAGTTTAGTAAATTCACCCCTCCACTTT

abundance: NA
j_gene: TRBJ1-1
d_gene: NA
v_gene: TRBV19
CDR3aa: CASSMGQGNAEAFF
CDR3nt: TGTGCCAGTAGTATGGGGCAGGGTAACGCTGAAGCTTTCTTT

abundance: NA
j_gene: TRBJ2-5
d_gene: NA
v_gene: TRBV27
CDR3aa: CASSLGETRGETQYF
CDR3nt: TGTGCCAGCAGTTTAGGGGAGACTAGAGGCGAGACCCAGTACTTC

abundance: NA
j_gene: TRBJ1-1
d_gene: NA
v_gene: TRBV6-6
CDR3aa: CASSLTGFTEAFF
CDR3nt: TGTGCCAGCAGTCTTACAGGGTTCACTGAAGCTTTCTTT

abundance: NA
j_gene: TRBJ1-6
d_gene: TRBD1
v_gene: TRBV7-8
CDR3aa: CASSPRQGESPLHF
CDR3nt: TGTGCCAGCAGCCCCCGACAGGGGGAGTCACCCCTCCACTTT

abundance: NA
j_gene: TRBJ2-3
d_gene: NA
v_gene: TRBV19
CDR3aa: CASSILRGDTQYF
CDR3nt: TGTGCCAGTAGTATTCTAAGGGGCGATACGCAGTATTTT

abundance: NA
j_gene: TRBJ1-5
d_gene: NA
v_gene: TRBV19
CDR3aa: CASSARGGVSRVYNQPQHF
CDR3nt: TGTGCCAGTAGTGCCCGGGGGGGGGTTAGTAGGGTTTACAATCAGCCCCAGCATTTT

abundance: NA
j_gene: TRBJ1-2
d_gene: NA
v_gene: TRBV7-8
CDR3aa: CASTPVPLQGRGGYTF
CDR3nt: TGTGCCAGCACCCCAGTTCCCTTACAGGGCAGGGGTGGCTACACCTTC

abundance: NA
j_gene: TRBJ1-4
d_gene: TRBD1
v_gene: TRBV9
CDR3aa: CASSVAPGQGRGKLFF
CDR3nt: TGTGCCAGCAGTGTAGCCCCGGGACAGGGGAGAGGAAAACTGTTTTTT

abundance: few
j_gene: TRBJ2-5
d_gene: NA
v_gene: TRBV5-6
CDR3aa: CASSLSSVGETQYF
CDR3nt: TGTGCCAGCAGCCTATCGAGCGTAGGAGAGACCCAGTACTTC

abundance: NA
j_gene: TRBJ2-1
d_gene: TRBD1
v_gene: TRBV5-6
CDR3aa: CASSFLFPGQAVDEQFF
CDR3nt: TGTGCCAGCAGCTTTCTATTCCCGGGACAGGCAGTAGATGAGCAGTTCTTC

abundance: NA
j_gene: TRBJ2-3
d_gene: NA
v_gene: TRBV9
CDR3aa: CASSVGPGGPTDTQYF
CDR3nt: TGTGCCAGCAGCGTAGGCCCCGGGGGACCCACAGATACGCAGTATTTT

abundance: NA
j_gene: TRBJ1-2
d_gene: TRBD1
v_gene: TRBV5-1
CDR3aa: CASSLQQGRTDGYTF
CDR3nt: TGCGCCAGCAGCCTACAACAGGGGAGGACAGATGGCTACACCTTC

abundance: NA
j_gene: TRBJ2-7
d_gene: TRBD1
v_gene: TRBV12-5
CDR3aa: CASGYRGQPYEQYF
CDR3nt: TGTGCTAGTGGTTACCGGGGACAGCCCTACGAGCAGTACTTC

abundance: NA
j_gene: TRBJ1-2
d_gene: NA
v_gene: TRBV6-6
CDR3aa: CATRGGGVHYGYTF
CDR3nt: TGTGCCACCAGGGGCGGGGGAGTGCACTATGGCTACACCTTC

abundance: NA
j_gene: TRBJ2-5
d_gene: NA
v_gene: TRBV7-2
CDR3aa: CASSSSRETQYF
CDR3nt: TGTGCCAGCAGCTCATCTAGGGAGACCCAGTACTTC

abundance: NA
j_gene: TRBJ1-1
d_gene: TRBD1
v_gene: TRBV11-2
CDR3aa: CASRITGGNTEAFF
CDR3nt: TGTGCCAGCAGGATTACAGGGGGTAACACTGAAGCTTTCTTT

abundance: NA
j_gene: TRBJ2-3
d_gene: TRBD2
v_gene: TRBV9
CDR3aa: CASSGTSGPDTQYF
CDR3nt: TGTGCCAGCAGCGGGACTAGCGGACCAGATACGCAGTATTTT

abundance: NA
j_gene: TRBJ2-1
d_gene: NA
v_gene: TRBV14
CDR3aa: CASSPLLNEQFF
CDR3nt: TGTGCCAGCAGCCCCCTTTTGAATGAGCAGTTCTTC

abundance: NA
j_gene: TRBJ2-1
d_gene: NA
v_gene: TRBV5-4
CDR3aa: CASSPAGSRSLASSYNEQFF
CDR3nt: TGTGCCAGCAGTCCCGCGGGATCCCGTAGTCTTGCCAGCTCCTACAATGAGCAGTTCTTC

abundance: NA
j_gene: TRBJ2-7
d_gene: TRBD2
v_gene: TRBV6-5
CDR3aa: CASAGLAAYEQYF
CDR3nt: TGTGCCAGCGCGGGACTAGCGGCCTACGAGCAGTACTTC

abundance: NA
j_gene: TRBJ1-1
d_gene: NA
v_gene: TRBV5-5
CDR3aa: CASSFGGQRMNTEAFF
CDR3nt: TGTGCCAGCAGCTTTGGGGGACAAAGAATGAACACTGAAGCTTTCTTT

abundance: NA
j_gene: TRBJ2-6
d_gene: NA
v_gene: TRBV6-5
CDR3aa: CASSYLGAGANVLTF
CDR3nt: TGTGCCAGCAGTTACCTGGGGGCCGGGGCCAACGTCCTGACTTTC

abundance: NA
j_gene: TRBJ1-2
d_gene: NA
v_gene: TRBV6-5
CDR3aa: CASINPGNYGYTF
CDR3nt: TGTGCCAGCATCAATCCAGGGAACTATGGCTACACCTTC

abundance: NA
j_gene: TRBJ1-6
d_gene: NA
v_gene: TRBV7-2
CDR3aa: CASSARQSNSPLHF
CDR3nt: TGTGCCAGCAGCGCCCGACAGTCTAATTCACCCCTCCACTTT

abundance: NA
j_gene: TRBJ1-1
d_gene: NA
v_gene: TRBV11-1
CDR3aa: CASSLAGALNTEAFF
CDR3nt: TGTGCCAGCAGCTTAGCAGGGGCCCTGAACACTGAAGCTTTCTTT

abundance: NA
j_gene: TRBJ2-5
d_gene: TRBD2
v_gene: TRBV9
CDR3aa: CASRRGGAHQETQYF
CDR3nt: TGTGCCAGCAGACGCGGGGGGGCTCATCAAGAGACCCAGTACTTC